A single sample is the source of the 3 T cell receptor beta chains below, sequenced in a study of identical twins. TCRdb re-derived calls from the 5' RACE reads in MiXCR, one entry per CDR3 protein. The table shows a few hundred thousand distinct CDR3 sequences, with roughly 9% occurring only once. Sequencing input: naive T cells sorted from blood. The origin of the receptors is a woman aged 50 to 65 in good health.

J is TRBJ2-2 and V is TRBV9; 8 nucleotides agree with TRBD2. Germline-derived CDR1 and CDR2 are SGDLS and YYNGEE. After removal of 0 bases from V and 4 bases from J, the junction contained 11 bases not matched to a gene. This CDR3 comprises 18 residues. The CDR3 loop is CASSVASGRGPGTGELFF. Written as DNA, the CDR3 is TGTGCCAGCAGCGTAGCTAGCGGGCGCGGCCCAGGCACCGGGGAGCTGTTTTTT.

This chain joins TRBV11-2 and TRBJ2-1; D is uncertain. The CDR3 has 12 residues. The germline CDR1 and CDR2 sequences are SGHAT and FQNNGV. V was cut by 5 bases and J by 7 bases, with 9 bases left in between. In DNA, the CDR3 is TGTGCCAGCAGCCTCACTACTAATGAGCAGTTCTTC. This gives the protein CASSLTTNEQFF. The full variable domain, rest sourced from reference TRBV11-2 and TRBJ2-1, is EAGVAQSPRYKIIEKRQSVAFWCNPISGHATLYWYQQILGQGPKLLIQFQNNGVVDDSQLPKDRFSAERLKGVDSTLKIQPAKLEDSAVYLCASSLTTNEQFFGPGTRLTVL.

This clonotype was seen many times. V is TRBV29-1 and J is TRBJ2-5; 10 bases match TRBD2. The V gene's germline CDR1 is SQVTM and CDR2 ANQGSEA. Trimming at V came to 7 bases and at J to 0 bases, leaving 5 bases not matched to a gene. The CDR3 has 14 amino acids. DNA for the CDR3: TGCAGCGGTCTCGGACTAGCGGACCAAGAGACCCAGTACTTC. This encodes CSGLGLADQETQYF.